Each of the 24 T cell receptor beta chains below was sequenced from the same sample in a study of cytomegalovirus exposure and HLA in healthy donors. Profiled with immunoSEQ multiplex PCR; TCRdb holds only in-frame clones, not every one. The repertoire consists of about 140,000 clones, with 84% occurring once and the leading ten covering 1.4%. Material: PBMCs. These receptors were taken from a woman in her twenties or thirties in good health and CMV-seronegative.

This chain uses TRBV7-2 with TRBJ2-7; no firm D call. V gave up 5 bases and J gave up 0 bases, with 11 bases separating them. The CDR3 length is 14 residues. In germline, CDR1 is SGHTA, CDR2 FQGNSA. The chain's CDR3 is CASSGKSASYEQYF. For the CDR3, the DNA is TGTGCCAGCAGCGGCAAATCCGCCTCCTACGAGCAGTACTTC.

The CDR3 loop reads CASSRQGVRTDTQYF. The CDR3, as DNA: TGTGCCAGCAGTAGACAGGGTGTTCGCACAGATACGCAGTATTTT. The V and J genes are TRBV27 and TRBJ2-3, with 7 bases aligning to TRBD1. Trimming removed 5 bases from V and 1 base from J; junction bases left unmatched: 6. Per the germline V gene, CDR1 is MNHEY and CDR2 is SMNVEV (reference sequence). CDR3 length: 15 residues.

V usage is TRBV7-2 and J usage is TRBJ2-7, with 7 bases matching TRBD2. The trim removed 3 bases at V and 6 bases at J, leaving 5 bases unmatched. The CDR3 loop spans 13 amino acids. In germline, CDR1 is SGHTA, CDR2 FQGNSA. The CDR3: CASSLTGEGEQYF. CDR3 bases: TGTGCCAGCAGCTTGACGGGGGAGGGCGAGCAGTACTTC. Filled out from reference TRBV7-2 and TRBJ2-7, the complete variable domain reads GAGVSQSPSNKVTEKGKDVELRCDPISGHTALYWYRQSLGQGLEFLIYFQGNSAPDKSGLPSDRFSAERTGGSVSTLTIQRTQQEDSAVYLCASSLTGEGEQYFGPGTRLTVT.

The chain links TRBV30 to TRBJ2-2; TRBD1 is a possible D gene (5 bases). Trimming stripped 4 bases from V and 0 bases from J, with 18 bases between. CDR3 length equals 17 residues. Germline values: CDR1 GTSNPN, CDR2 SVGIG (reference sequence). The CDR3 spells CAWISSGHQTNTGELFF. The CDR3 nucleotides are TGTGCCTGGATTTCTTCCGGACACCAGACGAACACCGGGGAGCTGTTTTTT.

V usage is TRBV15 and J usage is TRBJ2-1, with D hard to call. V lost 0 bases, J lost 8 bases, and 5 bases lay in between. The V gene's germline CDR1 is LNHNV and CDR2 YYDKDF (reference sequence). CDR3 size: 12 residues. The CDR3 loop reads CATSRDHYEQFF. In DNA form, the CDR3 reads TGTGCCACCAGCAGAGATCATTATGAGCAGTTCTTC.

The chain employs TRBV7-8 and TRBJ2-7; 8 bases fit TRBD2. The CDR3 is 13 amino acids. Per the germline V gene, CDR1 is SGHVS and CDR2 is FQNEAQ. With 3 bases clipped from V and 5 bases from J, the junction kept 3 bases outside the gene matches. This chain's CDR3 is CASSFGGGNEQYF. The CDR3 DNA reads TGTGCCAGCAGCTTCGGGGGGGGAAACGAGCAGTACTTC.

The chain is built from TRBV19 and TRBJ1-1; 9 bases agree with TRBD1. Germline V gene sequence: CDR1 LNHDA, CDR2 SQIVND (reference sequence). The CDR3 covers 14 residues. The CDR3: CAPGDRENNTEAFF. The CDR3 DNA sequence: TGTGCTCCGGGGGACAGGGAAAACAACACTGAAGCTTTCTTT.

The genes are TRBV7-2 and TRBJ1-5; no definite D call. Per germline, CDR1 SGHTA and CDR2 FQGNSA. Trimming cost V 1 base and J 1 base, with 8 bases left between them. This CDR3 contains 15 residues. DNA for the CDR3: TGTGCCAGCAGCTTAGGGGCAGTCAGCAATCAGCCCCAGCATTTT. This sequence encodes CASSLGAVSNQPQHF.

J is TRBJ2-5 and V is TRBV9, with D possibly matching TRBD2 (6 bases). The CDR3 covers 17 residues. The germline V gene encodes CDR1 SGDLS and CDR2 YYNGEE. V lost 3 bases to trimming and J lost 1 base, with 19 bases between them. The CDR3, as DNA: TGTGCCAGCAGCGACTCCGGGCGGGACTGGCCCCAAGAGACCCAGTACTTC. Translating it yields CASSDSGRDWPQETQYF.

The rearrangement uses TRBV27 and TRBJ2-1; the D gene is possibly TRBD1 (6 bases). With 3 bases removed from V and 6 bases from J, the gap between germline ends came to 15 bases. Germline V gene lookup returns CDR1 MNHEY and CDR2 SMNVEV (reference sequence). This CDR3 has 15 residues. CDR3 sequence: CASSLRYRESNEQFF. CDR3 DNA: TGTGCCAGCAGTTTGAGATACAGGGAATCCAATGAGCAGTTCTTC.

This chain connects TRBV14 to TRBJ1-1; D ambiguous. V was cut by 0 bases and J by 3 bases, with 8 bases left in between. The CDR3 covers 14 residues. CDR1 and CDR2 (germline): SGHDN, FVKESK. CDR3 sequence reads: CASSQDWSDTEAFF. CDR3 DNA: TGTGCCAGCAGCCAAGATTGGAGTGACACTGAAGCTTTCTTT. Supplemented by reference TRBV14 and TRBJ1-1, the full variable domain reads EAGVTQFPSHSVIEKGQTVTLRCDPISGHDNLYWYRRVMGKEIKFLLHFVKESKQDESGMPNNRFLAERTGGTYSTLKVQPAELEDSGVYFCASSQDWSDTEAFFGQGTRLTVV.

The chain is built from TRBV7-2 and TRBJ2-1; D may be TRBD2 (6 bases). CDR3 length: 16 residues. Germline CDR1 and CDR2: SGHTA and FQGNSA. Trimming removed 6 bases at V and 5 bases at J, with 20 bases between. This chain's CDR3 is CASSPKLVGGNNEQFF. In DNA form, the CDR3 reads TGTGCCAGCAGTCCAAAACTAGTAGGCGGGAACAATGAGCAGTTCTTC.

This rearrangement joins TRBV4-1 to TRBJ2-5; 9 bases map to TRBD2. The CDR3 contains 15 residues. Germline V gene sequence: CDR1 MGHRA, CDR2 YSYEKL. V dropped 2 bases and J dropped 2; count of bases not matched to a gene: 3. CDR3 DNA sequence: TGCGCCAGCAGCCAATTGCGGGGGGGACAAGAGACCCAGTACTTC. Its translation: CASSQLRGGQETQYF.

CDR3 DNA sequence: TGTGCCAGCAGCTTACGGGGGGGTCATCCTAGCACAGATACGCAGTATTTT. Translated: CASSLRGGHPSTDTQYF. The V and J genes are TRBV7-3 and TRBJ2-3, with TRBD2 matching over 8 bases. The CDR3 contains 17 residues. Germline trimming cut 2 bases from V and 0 bases from J; bases unmatched to any gene: 7. From germline, CDR1 is SGHTA and CDR2 FQGTGA.

V is TRBV2 and J is TRBJ1-2; TRBD1 might be the D (6 bases). The CDR3 has 13 amino acids. Germline V gives CDR1 SNHLY, CDR2 FYNNEI. V lost 8 bases and J lost 4, with 14 bases in between. In nucleotides, the CDR3 is TGTGCCAGCTTACTTACAGGGATCTATGGCTACACCTTC. It is translated as CASLLTGIYGYTF.

This chain connects TRBV5-1 to TRBJ2-7, with 8 bases lining up with TRBD1. From germline, CDR1 is SGHRS and CDR2 YFSETQ. The CDR3 has 17 residues. The ends lost 5 bases at V and 0 bases at J; junction bases unmatched: 13. CDR3 nucleotides: TGCGCCAGCAGTTTAACTACCGGGACAGGAGTCTCCTACGAGCAGTACTTC. Protein product: CASSLTTGTGVSYEQYF.

CDR3 region: CASSLTGTGPYEQYF. DNA for the CDR3: TGTGCCAGCAGCCTGACCGGGACAGGGCCCTACGAGCAGTACTTC. This sequence joins TRBV16 and TRBJ2-7; TRBD1 matches at 9 bases. The CDR3 is 15 amino acids. The germline V gene has CDR1 KGHSY and CDR2 FQNENV. V lost 4 bases to trimming and J lost 2 bases; unmatched junction nucleotides: 6.

This clone was counted only a few times. V and J are TRBV9 and TRBJ1-1; the D is unclear. V was shortened by 6 bases and J by 4 bases, with 16 bases between the two germline ends. The germline CDR1 and CDR2 sequences are SGDLS and YYNGEE. The CDR3 is made up of 14 amino acids. The CDR3 loop reads CASNLPGFGTEAFF. CDR3 nucleotide sequence: TGTGCCAGCAACTTACCGGGTTTCGGCACTGAAGCTTTCTTT.

The genes are TRBV6-1 and TRBJ1-4; TRBD1 matches 8 bases. With 8 bases clipped from V and 5 bases from J, the junction kept 4 bases outside the gene matches. Germline CDR1 MNHNS, CDR2 SASEGT. This CDR3 region has 13 residues. CDR3 loop: CASSDRGNEKLFF. In DNA, the CDR3 is TGTGCCAGCTCCGACAGGGGAAATGAAAAACTGTTTTTT.

The CDR3 region is CASRGGLGKRTDTQYF. As DNA, the CDR3 is TGTGCCAGCAGAGGGGGCCTCGGGAAGCGCACAGATACGCAGTATTTT. The V and J genes are TRBV2 and TRBJ2-3, with 7 bases fitting TRBD1. The germline gives CDR1 SNHLY, CDR2 FYNNEI. The V segment lost 6 bases and the J segment 1 base; nucleotides outside the gene matches: 10. This CDR3 contains 16 residues.

The V call is TRBV10-3, the J call TRBJ1-6; 7 bases line up with TRBD1. V gave up 9 bases and J gave up 5 bases; unmatched junction bases: 10. This CDR3 spans 15 amino acids. Germline V lookup: CDR1 ENHRY, CDR2 SYGVKD. CDR3 region: CAIRPGGKNNSPLHF. The CDR3 DNA reads TGTGCCATTCGGCCAGGGGGAAAAAATAATTCACCCCTCCACTTT.

Only one count was recorded for this clone. The chain carries TRBV6-5 and TRBJ2-7; 8 bases map to TRBD1. Germline V gene sequence: CDR1 MNHEY, CDR2 SVGAGI. After removal of 6 bases from V and 0 bases from J, the junction contained 4 bases not matched to a gene. The CDR3 is 14 amino acids. DNA of the CDR3: TGTGCCAGCAGCAGGACAGGGTACTCCTACGAGCAGTACTTC. Translated: CASSRTGYSYEQYF.

This chain uses TRBV18 with TRBJ2-1, with D possibly being TRBD2 (6 bases). V shed 3 bases and J shed 0 bases, with 15 bases lying between them. Germline lookup yields CDR1 KGHSH and CDR2 LQKENI. This CDR3 comprises 17 residues. CDR3 nucleotides: TGTGCCAGCTCACCCCAACGAGTCGGGAGCTCCTACAATGAGCAGTTCTTC. Protein product: CASSPQRVGSSYNEQFF.

The count of this clone is one. The chain has TRBV5-4 and TRBJ1-1; D gene uncertain. Germline V gene data show CDR1 as SGHNT and CDR2 as YYREEE (reference sequence). Trimming pared 6 bases from V and 2 bases from J, leaving 17 bases between. CDR3 length equals 15 residues. DNA of the CDR3: TGTGCCAGCAACGGGATCGGGATGGCTAACACTGAAGCTTTCTTT. It specifies CASNGIGMANTEAFF.